What follows describes a single T cell receptor beta chain. It is unclear where the CDR3 begins or ends on the DNA, so no DNA is shown, and the CDR3 is as TCRdb lists it. Ends included, the CDR3 has 20 residues. CDR1 is MNHEY, CDR2 SVGAGI, per germline. Sorted libraries were derived from 850,000 to 1,000,000 CD4+ or CD8+ T cells. 5'RACE with 10-nucleotide random UMIs generated the cDNA. One entry per CDR3 protein, called by TCRdb with MiXCR from the 5' RACE reads. The profile covers approximately 27,000 distinct CDR3 sequences, with around 25% appearing a single time and 30% taken by the ten largest. These data originate in a study of neurological immune-mediated disorders.

The source is a man aged 50 to 59 with HTLV-1-associated myelopathy (HAM/TSP). The rearrangement uses TRBV6-5 and TRBJ1-2; the table gives TRBD1 as D, unverified against the DNA. What was sequenced was CD4+ T cells from blood. CDR3 loop: CASRDTDNSPLHFGNGGYTF.